This T cell receptor (beta chain) was profiled in a study of blood T cell repertoires in COVID-19. Overall study context: COVID-19 samples, acute and convalescent, were from the United States, Italy and Spain. From T cells, B-cell-depleted T cells, or PBMCs came the material, which was cDNA or gDNA.

With V trimmed by 3 bases and J by 3 bases, 6 bases remained unmatched. Germline CDR1 KGHSH, CDR2 LQKENI. The CDR3 totals 16 residues. This table comes from immunoSEQ multiplex PCR, and its TCRdb copy is limited to in-frame clones, with some not included. The sample contains roughly 260,000 clones, around 87% of which appear only once. The sample consisted of peripheral blood. The receptor's source is a woman between 45 and 60 years old with acute or convalescent COVID-19. The genes are TRBV18 and TRBJ1-3; TRBD1 agrees at 9 bases. The CDR3 DNA follows: TGTGCCAGCTCACCCGCGGGACAGGGCCTTGGAAACACCATATATTTT. The encoded protein is CASSPAGQGLGNTIYF. Full variable domain (outside the CDR3, taken from reference TRBV18 and TRBJ1-3): NAGVMQNPRHLVRRRGQEARLRCSPMKGHSHVYWYRQLPEEGLKFMVYLQKENIIDESGMPKERFSAEFPKEGPSILRIQQVVRGDSAAYFCASSPAGQGLGNTIYFGEGSWLTVV.